Listed here is a single T cell receptor (beta chain). As originally analysed: Cell counts per sample came from amplifying reference gene primers. Clones were read by immunoSEQ multiplex PCR, and TCRdb kept only the in-frame ones, dropping some. That table supplies the V and J calls and clone size; D and trimming were determined from the DNA. The sample carries some 200,000 clones, 83% recorded once. V was pared by 0 bases and J by 5 bases, with 4 bases of the junction left unmatched. This CDR3 has 14 residues. Looked up from germline, CDR1 is MNHEY and CDR2 is SVGAGI. This specimen belongs to a study of blood T cell repertoires in COVID-19. Overall study: The United States, Italy and Spain supplied acute and convalescent COVID-19 samples. PBMCs, B-cell-depleted T cells, or T cells provided the cDNA or gDNA that made up the material.

The genes are TRBV6-5 and TRBJ2-7; 7 bases match TRBD2. The receptor was isolated from a woman in her 40s with acute or convalescent COVID-19. The sequenced sample consisted of peripheral blood. CDR3 in amino acids: CASSYSLGRDEQYF. As DNA, the CDR3 is TGTGCCAGCAGTTACTCGCTAGGGAGGGACGAGCAGTACTTC.